This T cell receptor (beta chain) was sequenced for a study of T cell responses to AZD1222 COVID-19 vaccine. Study in general: The study pooled second doses at about 4 or about 12 weeks. General study results and limits: After two AZD1222 doses, spike-specific TCR breadth and depth rose versus day 0.

Measured with immunoSEQ multiplex PCR; TCRdb has only the in-frame clones, and not every one. The repertoire holds some 90,000 clones, with approximately 88% as singletons. A remark on this clone: The antigen is unknown.

Germline trimming cut 4 bases from V and 4 bases from J; bases unmatched to any gene: 6. Germline values: CDR1 SQVTM, CDR2 ANQGSEA. The CDR3 spans 14 residues. This TCR came from an adult in good health. The rearrangement uses TRBV29-1 and TRBJ2-7, with 11 bases that match TRBD2. The sample was peripheral blood, taken on day 0 of AZD1222 vaccination. The CDR3 sequence is CSVGLAGGGYEQYF. Here the CDR3 DNA reads TGCAGCGTTGGATTAGCGGGAGGGGGATACGAGCAGTACTTC.